This T cell receptor beta chain was identified in a study of Tregs in tolerant kidney transplant recipients. As for the study in general: Recipients received nonmyeloablative bone marrow transplants from related graft donors, with transient mixed chimerism.

CD4+CD25+CD127- Tregs, CD4+CD25- non-Tregs, CD4 and CD8 cells were sorted. The method was immunoSEQ multiplex PCR; TCRdb's version includes in-frame clones alone and lacks a portion of them. The repertoire holds fewer than 80,000 clones, with roughly nine tenths as singletons. As regards this clone: Its antigen is as yet unknown.

Study-wide results and caveats: Findings come from small patient numbers and require larger validation. The most relevant donor-specific Treg TCRbeta repertoire apparently came from expansion with activated donor B cells.

Source: CD4+ T cells from blood, taken before the transplant. The receptor was derived from a human donor who received a combined kidney and bone marrow transplant.

The CDR3, as DNA: TGTGCCAGCAGCAGAGGACAGGGGCTAAATAACACTGAAGCTTTCTTT. This encodes CASSRGQGLNNTEAFF. The rearrangement uses TRBV21-1 and TRBJ1-1; the D segment call TRBD1 is taken from the table without a DNA check. TRBV21-1 is assigned pseudogene status. The CDR3 is made up of 16 amino acids.